The 17 T cell receptor beta chains listed next were all sequenced from one sample in a study of T cell responses to AZD1222 COVID-19 vaccine. Sequencing used immunoSEQ multiplex PCR; TCRdb keeps in-frame clones, though not all of them. The profile shows some 130,000 clones, approximately 91% of them singletons. The material sequenced was peripheral blood, taken 28 days after the second AZD1222 dose. The receptors stem from an adult who received the AZD1222 COVID-19 vaccine.

The chain carries TRBV27 and TRBJ2-2; D might be TRBD1 or TRBD2, each matching 9 bases. The V gene's germline CDR1 is MNHEY and CDR2 SMNVEV (reference sequence). Trimming took off 2 bases at V and 9 bases at J, with 31 bases between the two ends. This CDR3 region has 20 residues. CDR3 in amino acids: CASSLNPGTGRFAGGRELFF. The CDR3 DNA follows: TGTGCCAGCAGTTTAAACCCCGGGACAGGGAGGTTCGCGGGAGGGAGGGAGCTGTTTTTT.

V and J are TRBV6-1 and TRBJ1-2; the D gene is possibly TRBD1 (5 bases). From germline, CDR1 is MNHNS and CDR2 SASEGT. The V end lost 1 base, the J end lost 5 bases, and 11 bases lay between the germline ends. This CDR3 region has 14 residues. CDR3 residues: CASSEGYRPYGYTF. The CDR3 DNA sequence: TGTGCCAGCAGTGAAGGGTACAGGCCTTATGGCTACACCTTC.

Remarks on this clone: The identical CDR3 is also encoded by other nucleotide sequences in the sample. V usage is TRBV5-1 and J usage is TRBJ1-4; D perhaps matches TRBD1 (5 bases). The V end was cut by 5 bases, the J end by 3 bases, with 14 bases between. Per the germline V gene, CDR1 is SGHRS and CDR2 is YFSETQ. The CDR3 has 15 residues. The CDR3 DNA reads TGCGCCAGCAGACCCCAGGGCGCCTCTAATGAAAAACTGTTTTTT. Translation gives CASRPQGASNEKLFF. The full variable domain, in which reference TRBV5-1 and TRBJ1-4 provide the parts outside the CDR3, is KAGVTQTPRYLIKTRGQQVTLSCSPISGHRSVSWYQQTPGQGLQFLFEYFSETQRNKGNFPGRFSGRQFSNSRSEMNVSTLELGDSALYLCASRPQGASNEKLFFGSGTQLSVL.

CDR3 in amino acids: CASSPDGGSGEKLFF. The CDR3 DNA reads TGCGCCAGCAGCCCGGACGGTGGCTCTGGAGAAAAACTGTTTTTT. The J gene is TRBJ1-4, the V gene TRBV5-1; D is uncertain. Trimming cost V 4 bases and J 8 bases, with 18 bases left between them. Germline-derived CDR1 and CDR2 are SGHRS and YFSETQ. The CDR3 loop spans 15 amino acids.

This chain connects TRBV3-1 (or the pseudogene TRBV3-2) to TRBJ1-3; D gene uncertain. Germline V CDR1 and CDR2: LGHDT, YNNKEL (reference sequence). Trimming removed 4 bases from V and 3 bases from J, with 7 bases in between. The CDR3 runs to 13 residues. CDR3 region: CASSRAGGNTIYF. As DNA, the CDR3 is TGTGCCAGCAGCCGGGCAGGTGGAAACACCATATATTTT.

This clone was detected only a few times. The J gene is TRBJ1-1, the V gene TRBV6-4; D is uncertain. This CDR3 contains 13 residues. Germline V gene data show CDR1 as MRHNA and CDR2 as SNTAGT. V lost 4 bases to trimming and J lost 1 base, with 7 bases between them. The CDR3, as DNA: TGTGCCAGCAGTGTCGCCGAGAACACTGAAGCTTTCTTT. Its protein product is CASSVAENTEAFF.

The chain carries TRBV4-2 and TRBJ2-2; 11 nucleotides align to TRBD2. The junction had 4 bases not matched to a gene; V was cut back by 3 bases and J by 4 bases. The V gene's germline CDR1 is LGHNA and CDR2 YNFKEQ. The CDR3 extends over 16 amino acids. CDR3 DNA sequence: TGTGCCAGCAGCCACCTAGCGGGGGGCGGCACCGGGGAGCTGTTTTTT. Its protein product is CASSHLAGGGTGELFF.

This chain connects TRBV18 to TRBJ2-3; D not resolved. There are 15 residues in the CDR3. Trimming cost V 5 bases and J 0 bases, with 12 bases left between them. Germline V gene lookup returns CDR1 KGHSH and CDR2 LQKENI. The CDR3 region has the DNA TGTGCCAGCTCAACACTCCTGGAAAGCACAGATACGCAGTATTTT. Protein product: CASSTLLESTDTQYF.

CDR3 coding DNA: TGTGCCAGCAGCCCTCCCGGGACAGCGGTTAACTATGGCTACACCTTC. The encoded protein is CASSPPGTAVNYGYTF. V and J are TRBV11-2 and TRBJ1-2; 7 bases agree with TRBD1. Germline-derived CDR1 and CDR2 are SGHAT and FQNNGV. This CDR3 has 16 amino acids. Germline trimming cut 5 bases from V and 1 base from J; bases unmatched to any gene: 10.

This clone was observed once. The chain couples TRBV28 to TRBJ1-1; D is unclear. The CDR3 loop spans 15 amino acids. Deletions cut 1 base from V and 2 bases from J, with 11 bases between. Germline V gene sequence: CDR1 MDHEN, CDR2 SYDVKM. This CDR3 is CASSLYRERNTEAFF. The DNA for the CDR3 is TGTGCCAGCAGTTTATACCGGGAGAGAAACACTGAAGCTTTCTTT.

This chain links TRBV7-3 with TRBJ2-1, with D unresolved. The CDR3 contains 14 residues. The V gene's germline CDR1 is SGHTA and CDR2 FQGTGA. Trimming left V 5 bases short and J 9 bases short, with 17 bases between. CDR3 sequence reads: CASSPLTGISEQFF. DNA for the CDR3: TGTGCCAGCAGCCCATTAACCGGAATCTCTGAGCAGTTCTTC.

This chain connects TRBV28 to TRBJ1-4, with TRBD1 matching over 8 bases. There are 11 residues in the CDR3. CDR1 and CDR2 (germline): MDHEN, SYDVKM. The J segment lost 12 bases and the V segment lost 3 bases, leaving 0 bases of the junction unmatched. This CDR3 reads CASSLDRELFF. DNA of the CDR3: TGTGCCAGCAGTTTGGACAGGGAACTGTTTTTT.

The V and J genes are TRBV6-2 or TRBV6-3 and TRBJ1-4; tentative D call: TRBD1 (6 bases). Germline CDR1 and CDR2: MNHEY and SVGEGT. The length of the CDR3 is 16 residues. V lost 5 bases to trimming and J lost 7 bases, with 20 bases between them. This CDR3 is CASSTDRHPRGEKLFF. The CDR3, as DNA: TGTGCCAGCAGTACGGACAGACACCCTCGGGGTGAAAAACTGTTTTTT.

The chain has TRBV28 and TRBJ1-5; a weak D match, TRBD1 (5 bases). CDR1 and CDR2 (germline): MDHEN, SYDVKM. Trimming stripped 6 bases from V and 4 bases from J, with 16 bases between. This CDR3 region has 15 residues. CDR3 nucleotides: TGTGCCAGCAGCCCGGGACTAGCGGGTAATCAGCCCCAGCATTTT. It encodes CASSPGLAGNQPQHF.

V and J are TRBV15 and TRBJ1-2, with TRBD1 matching 7 bases. The V segment lost 0 bases and the J segment 4 bases; nucleotides outside the gene matches: 5. Germline-derived CDR1 and CDR2 are LNHNV and YYDKDF (reference sequence). CDR3 length: 15 amino acids. The CDR3 nucleotides are TGTGCCACCAGCAGAGACAGGGGGATAATCTATGGCTACACCTTC. The encoded protein is CATSRDRGIIYGYTF.

Notes on this clone: The junction departs from germline at one end; a sequencing error may be responsible. The chain carries TRBV9 and TRBJ2-1, with D perhaps given as TRBD1 or TRBD2 (6 bases each). This CDR3 has 15 residues. Germline V gene data show CDR1 as SGDLS and CDR2 as YYNGEE. CDR3 amino acids: CARSVGGRDYNEQFF. The CDR3 DNA follows: TGTGCCCGCAGCGTAGGGGGGCGGGACTACAATGAGCAGTTCTTC.

The chain is built from TRBV19 and TRBJ1-3, with a weak D call TRBD1 (5 bases). CDR1 and CDR2 from the germline V gene are LNHDA and SQIVND (reference sequence). Trimming took 1 base from V and 0 from J, leaving 13 bases between them. CDR3 length equals 17 residues. The CDR3, as DNA: TGTGCCAGTAGTATAGTGCGGGGGATTCGCTCTGGAAACACCATATATTTT. Protein sequence: CASSIVRGIRSGNTIYF. Variable domain in full (rest from reference TRBV19 and TRBJ1-3): DGGITQSPKYLFRKEGQNVTLSCEQNLNHDAMYWYRQDPGQGLRLIYYSQIVNDFQKGDIAEGYSVSREKKESFPLTVTSAQKNPTAFYLCASSIVRGIRSGNTIYFGEGSWLTVV.